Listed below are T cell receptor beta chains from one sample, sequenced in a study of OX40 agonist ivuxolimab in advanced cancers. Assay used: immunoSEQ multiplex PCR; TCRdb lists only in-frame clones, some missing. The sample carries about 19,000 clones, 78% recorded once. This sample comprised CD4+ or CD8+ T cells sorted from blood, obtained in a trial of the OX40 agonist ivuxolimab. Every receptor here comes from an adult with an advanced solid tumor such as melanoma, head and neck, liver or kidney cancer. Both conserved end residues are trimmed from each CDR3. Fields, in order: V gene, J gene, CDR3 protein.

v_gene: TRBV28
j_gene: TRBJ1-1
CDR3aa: ASSLLPGGTEAF

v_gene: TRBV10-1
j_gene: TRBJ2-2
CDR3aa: ASSPLDRSNTGELF

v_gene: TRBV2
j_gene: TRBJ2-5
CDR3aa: ASYGLAGEETQY

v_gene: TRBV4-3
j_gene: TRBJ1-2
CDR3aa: ASSQVGLQGKDGYT

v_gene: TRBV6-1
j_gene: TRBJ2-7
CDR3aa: ATTDRYEQY

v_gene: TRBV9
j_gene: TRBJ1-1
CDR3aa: ASSPATEAF

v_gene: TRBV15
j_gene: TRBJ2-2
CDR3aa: ATSSDPGHRAAGELF

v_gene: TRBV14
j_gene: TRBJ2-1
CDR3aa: ASKQGPNNEQF

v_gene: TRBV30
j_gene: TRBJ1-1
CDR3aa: AWAIDRERDTEAF

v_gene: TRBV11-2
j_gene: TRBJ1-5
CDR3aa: ASSLDPGTMEPQH

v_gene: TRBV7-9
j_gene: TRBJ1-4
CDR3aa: ASSPDLYREANEKLF

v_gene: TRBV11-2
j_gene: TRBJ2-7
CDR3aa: ASSLRDSGGSEQY

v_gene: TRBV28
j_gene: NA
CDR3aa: ASSVIAGLNEQY

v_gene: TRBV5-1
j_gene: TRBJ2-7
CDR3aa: ASSLRGITHNSVQY

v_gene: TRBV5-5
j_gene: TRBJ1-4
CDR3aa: ASSLWGQRNEKLF

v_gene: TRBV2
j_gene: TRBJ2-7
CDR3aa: ASGRGRVAYEQY

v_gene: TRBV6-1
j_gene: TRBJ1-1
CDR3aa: ASSLTGWVRDEAF

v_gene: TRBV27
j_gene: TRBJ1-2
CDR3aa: ASSFNGNSGYT

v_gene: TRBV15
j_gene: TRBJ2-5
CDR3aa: ATSPFGGPQETQY

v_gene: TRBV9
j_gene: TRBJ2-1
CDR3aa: ASSVIAGAYNEQF

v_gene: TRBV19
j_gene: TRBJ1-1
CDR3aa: ASRHSWSEAF

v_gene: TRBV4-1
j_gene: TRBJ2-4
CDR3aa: ASSHFGGRNIQY

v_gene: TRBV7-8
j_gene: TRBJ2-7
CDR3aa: ASSPQGGLAEQY

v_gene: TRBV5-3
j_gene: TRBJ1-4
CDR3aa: ARSLPDRTNEKLF

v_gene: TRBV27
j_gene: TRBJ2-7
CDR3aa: ASSLEPGGHYEQY